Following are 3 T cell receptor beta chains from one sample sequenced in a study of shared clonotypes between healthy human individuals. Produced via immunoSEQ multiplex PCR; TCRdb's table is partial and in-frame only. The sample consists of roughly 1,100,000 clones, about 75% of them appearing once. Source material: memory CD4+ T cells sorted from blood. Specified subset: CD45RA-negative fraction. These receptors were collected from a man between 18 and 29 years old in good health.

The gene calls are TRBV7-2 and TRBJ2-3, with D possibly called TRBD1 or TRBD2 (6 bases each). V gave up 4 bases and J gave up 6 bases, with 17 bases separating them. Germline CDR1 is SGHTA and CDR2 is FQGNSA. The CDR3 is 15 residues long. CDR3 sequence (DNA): TGTGCCAGCAGCTCCCAGGGGCAGGGAGGCGATACGCAGTATTTT. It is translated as CASSSQGQGGDTQYF.

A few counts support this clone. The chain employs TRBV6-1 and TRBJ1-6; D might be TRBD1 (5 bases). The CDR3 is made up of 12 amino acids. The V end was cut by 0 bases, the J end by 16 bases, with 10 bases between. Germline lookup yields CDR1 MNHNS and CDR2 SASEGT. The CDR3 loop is CASSEAGGSLHF. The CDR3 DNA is TGTGCCAGCAGTGAAGCCGGGGGTAGTCTCCACTTT.

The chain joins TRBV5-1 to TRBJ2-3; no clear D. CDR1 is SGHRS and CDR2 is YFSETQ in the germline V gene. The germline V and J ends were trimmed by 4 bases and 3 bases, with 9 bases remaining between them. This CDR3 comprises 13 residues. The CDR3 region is CASSPLGTDTQYF. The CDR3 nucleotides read TGCGCCAGCAGCCCCTTGGGTACAGATACGCAGTATTTT.